These T cell receptor beta chains were read from a single sample in a study of blood T cell repertoires in COVID-19. Libraries were prepared by immunoSEQ multiplex PCR; TCRdb keeps only in-frame clonotypes and omits some of them. Of around 150,000 clones in the sample, just under 85% were seen once. Sequencing was done on a sample of peripheral blood. All receptors derive from a woman older than 75 with acute or convalescent COVID-19. Both conserved end residues are part of each CDR3. D genes are given only for firm matches. Size values are once, few and many counts, or a class for expanded clones, and some rows have none.

clone size: NA; V gene: TRBV3-1/TRBV3-2; J gene: TRBJ2-2; D gene: TRBD2; CDR3 DNA: TGTGCCAGCAGCCCGGGGACTAGCGGGAGAACCGGGGAGCTGTTTTTT; CDR3 protein: CASSPGTSGRTGELFF
clone size: NA; V gene: TRBV29-1; J gene: TRBJ1-1; D gene: NA; CDR3 DNA: TGCAGCGTTGTGCGGGTTGGGGCTGAAGCTTTCTTT; CDR3 protein: CSVVRVGAEAFF
clone size: NA; V gene: TRBV30; J gene: TRBJ2-7; D gene: NA; CDR3 DNA: TGTGCCTGGAGTCTAGGCTACTCCTACGAGCAGTACTTC; CDR3 protein: CAWSLGYSYEQYF
clone size: NA; V gene: TRBV30; J gene: TRBJ2-1; D gene: NA; CDR3 DNA: TGTGCCTGGAATCCAGACTCCTACAATGAGCAGTTCTTC; CDR3 protein: CAWNPDSYNEQFF
clone size: few; V gene: TRBV27; J gene: TRBJ2-7; D gene: TRBD2; CDR3 DNA: TGTGCCAGCAGTTTAAAGGGACTAGCGGGAACCTACGAGCAGTACTTC; CDR3 protein: CASSLKGLAGTYEQYF
clone size: NA; V gene: TRBV30; J gene: TRBJ1-1; D gene: NA; CDR3 DNA: TGTGCCTGGACCATCAGGGGTCAAACTGAAGCTTTCTTT; CDR3 protein: CAWTIRGQTEAFF
clone size: few; V gene: TRBV7-6; J gene: TRBJ2-7; D gene: NA; CDR3 DNA: TGTGCCAGCAGCTCACATAGCGGATCCTACGAGCAGTACTTC; CDR3 protein: CASSSHSGSYEQYF
clone size: NA; V gene: TRBV2; J gene: TRBJ1-2; D gene: NA; CDR3 DNA: TGTGCCAGCAATCTTGAGGGAATCAACTATGGCTACACCTTC; CDR3 protein: CASNLEGINYGYTF
clone size: NA; V gene: TRBV27; J gene: TRBJ2-2; D gene: NA; CDR3 DNA: TGTGCCGGCAGTAGACAGAACACCGGGGAGCTGTTTTTT; CDR3 protein: CAGSRQNTGELFF
clone size: NA; V gene: TRBV7-2; J gene: TRBJ2-4; D gene: TRBD2; CDR3 DNA: TGTGCCAGCAGCCTTCAATCACCGCGACTAGCGAACATTCAGTACTTC; CDR3 protein: CASSLQSPRLANIQYF
clone size: NA; V gene: TRBV4-1; J gene: TRBJ2-7; D gene: NA; CDR3 DNA: TGCGCCAGCAGCCAAGCAAACAGCTACGAGCAGTACTTC; CDR3 protein: CASSQANSYEQYF
clone size: NA; V gene: TRBV27; J gene: TRBJ2-2; D gene: NA; CDR3 DNA: TGTGCCAGCAGTAGGGGACTTGGGAACACCGGGGAGCTGTTTTTT; CDR3 protein: CASSRGLGNTGELFF
clone size: NA; V gene: TRBV5-1; J gene: TRBJ2-1; D gene: TRBD2; CDR3 DNA: TGCGCCAGCAGCTTGGGGGCGGGGGTCTCCTACAATGAGCAGTTCTTC; CDR3 protein: CASSLGAGVSYNEQFF
clone size: NA; V gene: TRBV2; J gene: TRBJ1-2; D gene: NA; CDR3 DNA: TGTGCCAGCAGTGTCACGGTTGAGGTTGGCTACACCTTC; CDR3 protein: CASSVTVEVGYTF
clone size: NA; V gene: TRBV7-9; J gene: TRBJ1-1; D gene: NA; CDR3 DNA: TGTGCCAGCAGCTCCGCCGCAGGCATGAACACTGAAGCTTTCTTT; CDR3 protein: CASSSAAGMNTEAFF
clone size: few; V gene: TRBV12-5; J gene: TRBJ1-1; D gene: NA; CDR3 DNA: TGTGCTAGTGGTTTCTCCGGCGGGGGCAGGTTTGGCACTGAAGCTTTCTTT; CDR3 protein: CASGFSGGGRFGTEAFF
clone size: NA; V gene: TRBV5-4; J gene: TRBJ1-2; D gene: NA; CDR3 DNA: TGTGCCAGCAGCTTGGACCGAGTCTTTCGGGGCTACACCTTC; CDR3 protein: CASSLDRVFRGYTF
clone size: NA; V gene: TRBV7-9; J gene: TRBJ2-7; D gene: TRBD2; CDR3 DNA: TGTGCCAGCAGCCCTAGACTAGCGGCGAGCTACGAGCAGTACTTC; CDR3 protein: CASSPRLAASYEQYF
clone size: few; V gene: TRBV27; J gene: TRBJ2-4; D gene: TRBD2; CDR3 DNA: TGTGCCAGCAGTCTGAGGGGACTAGCGGGCCGCCTAGCCAAAAACATTCAGTACTTC; CDR3 protein: CASSLRGLAGRLAKNIQYF
clone size: NA; V gene: TRBV15; J gene: TRBJ1-5; D gene: NA; CDR3 DNA: TGTGCCACCAGCAGAGAAGCGGAGCCCCAGCATTTT; CDR3 protein: CATSREAEPQHF
clone size: NA; V gene: TRBV13; J gene: TRBJ2-5; D gene: TRBD2; CDR3 DNA: TGTGCCAGCAGCCTAGAGAAGACTAGCGGAAAAGAGACCCAGTACTTC; CDR3 protein: CASSLEKTSGKETQYF
clone size: NA; V gene: TRBV19; J gene: TRBJ2-7; D gene: NA; CDR3 DNA: TGTGCCAGTAGTACCCTGTCGGGATCCGAGCAGTACTTC; CDR3 protein: CASSTLSGSEQYF
clone size: NA; V gene: TRBV9; J gene: TRBJ2-1; D gene: NA; CDR3 DNA: TGTGCCAGCAGCGTAGAGTCTAGCCACTACAATGAGCAGTTCTTC; CDR3 protein: CASSVESSHYNEQFF
clone size: NA; V gene: TRBV5-1; J gene: TRBJ2-2; D gene: TRBD1; CDR3 DNA: TGCGCCAGCAGCTTGGGGCCACAGGGGGCGAACACCGGGGAGCTGTTTTTT; CDR3 protein: CASSLGPQGANTGELFF
clone size: NA; V gene: TRBV5-6; J gene: TRBJ2-7; D gene: TRBD2; CDR3 DNA: TGTGCCAGCAGCTTCACTAGCGGGAGTAACGAGCAGTACTTC; CDR3 protein: CASSFTSGSNEQYF
clone size: NA; V gene: TRBV5-1; J gene: TRBJ2-3; D gene: NA; CDR3 DNA: TGCGCCAGCAGCAACTTAGCTAGTCCAGATACGCAGTATTTT; CDR3 protein: CASSNLASPDTQYF
clone size: NA; V gene: TRBV29-1; J gene: TRBJ2-3; D gene: TRBD1; CDR3 DNA: TGCAGCGCCAACAGGGGAGAGGGCCGGGCAGATACGCAGTATTTT; CDR3 protein: CSANRGEGRADTQYF
clone size: NA; V gene: TRBV2; J gene: TRBJ2-1; D gene: TRBD2; CDR3 DNA: TGTGCCAGCACCCCATGGGGACTAGCACATGAGCAGTTCTTC; CDR3 protein: CASTPWGLAHEQFF
clone size: NA; V gene: TRBV5-1; J gene: TRBJ1-2; D gene: NA; CDR3 DNA: TGCGCCAGCAGGAATAACCTCGGTATCCATGGCTACACCTTC; CDR3 protein: CASRNNLGIHGYTF
clone size: NA; V gene: TRBV2; J gene: TRBJ2-7; D gene: NA; CDR3 DNA: TGTGCCAGCAGGGGAGCCTACGAGCAGTACTTC; CDR3 protein: CASRGAYEQYF
clone size: once; V gene: TRBV6-5; J gene: TRBJ1-4; D gene: NA; CDR3 DNA: TGTGCCAGCAGTTACTCACGAACTGGAGGGGAAAAACTGTTTTTT; CDR3 protein: CASSYSRTGGEKLFF
clone size: NA; V gene: TRBV30; J gene: TRBJ1-1; D gene: NA; CDR3 DNA: TGTGCCTGGAGTGCCAGGGCAAACACTGAAGCTTTCTTT; CDR3 protein: CAWSARANTEAFF
clone size: NA; V gene: TRBV5-1; J gene: TRBJ2-2; D gene: NA; CDR3 DNA: TGCGCCAGCAGCTTGGATAATCCGAACACCGGGGAGCTGTTTTTT; CDR3 protein: CASSLDNPNTGELFF
clone size: NA; V gene: TRBV7-8; J gene: TRBJ2-5; D gene: TRBD1; CDR3 DNA: TGTGCCAGCAGTCATCTTCGGGGACAGAGGGAAGAGACCCAGTACTTC; CDR3 protein: CASSHLRGQREETQYF
clone size: few; V gene: TRBV29-1; J gene: TRBJ2-1; D gene: NA; CDR3 DNA: TGCAGCGTTGTAGAGAGTGAGCAGTTCTTC; CDR3 protein: CSVVESEQFF
clone size: few; V gene: TRBV30; J gene: TRBJ2-1; D gene: NA; CDR3 DNA: TGTGCCTGGGGCGCGAGCTCCTACAATGAGCAGTTCTTC; CDR3 protein: CAWGASSYNEQFF
clone size: NA; V gene: TRBV11-2; J gene: TRBJ2-7; D gene: NA; CDR3 DNA: TGTGCCAGCAGCTTAGGCGGTATCCAATCCTACGAGCAGTACTTC; CDR3 protein: CASSLGGIQSYEQYF
clone size: NA; V gene: TRBV4-1; J gene: TRBJ2-5; D gene: NA; CDR3 DNA: TGCGCCAGCAGCCAAGATCCGGGCCTTAGACAGGAGACCCAGTACTTC; CDR3 protein: CASSQDPGLRQETQYF
clone size: NA; V gene: TRBV5-1; J gene: TRBJ1-2; D gene: NA; CDR3 DNA: TGCGCCAGCAGCTTAATACAGGGAAACTATGGCTACACCTTC; CDR3 protein: CASSLIQGNYGYTF
clone size: NA; V gene: TRBV5-1; J gene: TRBJ2-3; D gene: TRBD2; CDR3 DNA: TGCGCCAGCAGAAAACTAGCGGGAGTCTCATTGGGGGGCACAGATACGCAGTATTTT; CDR3 protein: CASRKLAGVSLGGTDTQYF
clone size: NA; V gene: TRBV19; J gene: TRBJ1-3; D gene: NA; CDR3 DNA: TGTGCCAGTAGCGGCACAGGTACATCCTCTGGAAACACCATATATTTT; CDR3 protein: CASSGTGTSSGNTIYF
clone size: NA; V gene: TRBV10-3; J gene: TRBJ2-2; D gene: TRBD1; CDR3 DNA: TGTGCCATCAGTGGAGAGACAGGGCCCGGGGAGCTGTTTTTT; CDR3 protein: CAISGETGPGELFF
clone size: few; V gene: TRBV12-3/TRBV12-4; J gene: TRBJ1-1; D gene: NA; CDR3 DNA: TGTGCCAGCACAATCAGGGTAGGGACTGAAGCTTTCTTT; CDR3 protein: CASTIRVGTEAFF
clone size: NA; V gene: TRBV6-6; J gene: TRBJ1-1; D gene: NA; CDR3 DNA: TGTGCCAGCAGTTACAACTTGGAGCTGAAAGCTTTCTTT; CDR3 protein: CASSYNLELKAFF
clone size: once; V gene: TRBV10-2; J gene: TRBJ1-1; D gene: TRBD1; CDR3 DNA: TGCGCCAGCAGTGAGTGGGGCAGGGGGGACACTGAAGCTTTCTTT; CDR3 protein: CASSEWGRGDTEAFF
clone size: few; V gene: TRBV7-2; J gene: TRBJ1-1; D gene: NA; CDR3 DNA: TGTGCCAGCAGGGGCAACATGAACACTGAAGCTTTCTTT; CDR3 protein: CASRGNMNTEAFF
clone size: NA; V gene: TRBV4-3; J gene: TRBJ2-2; D gene: TRBD2; CDR3 DNA: TGCGCCAGCAGCCAAGGCCTTGTACTAGCGGCGAACACCGGGGAGCTGTTTTTT; CDR3 protein: CASSQGLVLAANTGELFF
clone size: NA; V gene: TRBV19; J gene: TRBJ2-2; D gene: TRBD1; CDR3 DNA: TGTGCCAGTAGTATAGGGACAGGGATTGACACCGGGGAGCTGTTTTTT; CDR3 protein: CASSIGTGIDTGELFF
clone size: NA; V gene: TRBV5-6; J gene: TRBJ1-2; D gene: TRBD1; CDR3 DNA: TGTGCCAGCAGCACCCCGGGACAGGGGAGTTATGGCTACACCTTC; CDR3 protein: CASSTPGQGSYGYTF
clone size: once; V gene: TRBV7-2; J gene: TRBJ2-3; D gene: NA; CDR3 DNA: TGTGCCAGCAGCTTAGGCCTAGCAGATACGCAGTATTTT; CDR3 protein: CASSLGLADTQYF
clone size: NA; V gene: TRBV2; J gene: TRBJ1-1; D gene: NA; CDR3 DNA: TGTGCCAGCCGGGATATTTACACTGAAGCTTTCTTT; CDR3 protein: CASRDIYTEAFF
clone size: few; V gene: TRBV7-7; J gene: TRBJ2-5; D gene: NA; CDR3 DNA: TGTGCCAGCAGCTTAGGAGGAGGGCCCGAGGGGCCCCAGTACTTC; CDR3 protein: CASSLGGGPEGPQYF
clone size: NA; V gene: TRBV5-1; J gene: TRBJ1-6; D gene: NA; CDR3 DNA: TGCGCCAGCCGGGACACGGAGAATTCACCCCTCCACTTT; CDR3 protein: CASRDTENSPLHF
clone size: NA; V gene: TRBV5-1; J gene: TRBJ1-2; D gene: TRBD1; CDR3 DNA: TGCGCCAGCAGCCCGGGGGGACAGGGGATCAATGGCTACACCTTC; CDR3 protein: CASSPGGQGINGYTF